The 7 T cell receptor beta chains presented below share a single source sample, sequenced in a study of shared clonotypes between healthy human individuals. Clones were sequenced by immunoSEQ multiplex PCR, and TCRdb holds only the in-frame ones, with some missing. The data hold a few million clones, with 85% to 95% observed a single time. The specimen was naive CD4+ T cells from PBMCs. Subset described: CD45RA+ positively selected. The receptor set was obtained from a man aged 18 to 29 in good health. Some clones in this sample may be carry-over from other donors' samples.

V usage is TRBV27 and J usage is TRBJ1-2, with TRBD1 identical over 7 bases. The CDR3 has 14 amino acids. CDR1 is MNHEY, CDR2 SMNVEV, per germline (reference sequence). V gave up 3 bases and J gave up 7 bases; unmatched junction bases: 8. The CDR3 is CASSFTGVYGGYTF. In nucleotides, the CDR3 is TGTGCCAGCAGTTTCACAGGGGTTTACGGTGGCTACACCTTC.

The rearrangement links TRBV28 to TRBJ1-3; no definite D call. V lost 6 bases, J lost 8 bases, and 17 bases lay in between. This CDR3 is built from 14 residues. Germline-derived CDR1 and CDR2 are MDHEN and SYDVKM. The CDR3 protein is CASSVQDQGYTIYF. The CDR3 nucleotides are TGTGCCAGCAGCGTGCAGGACCAAGGATACACCATATATTTT.

CDR3 region: CASSWGQGGEKLFF. Written as DNA, the CDR3 is TGCGCCAGCAGCTGGGGACAGGGAGGTGAAAAACTGTTTTTT. The rearrangement links TRBV5-1 to TRBJ1-4; 9 bases fit TRBD1. In germline, CDR1 is SGHRS, CDR2 YFSETQ. V shed 3 bases, J shed 7 bases, and the junction held 4 bases outside the gene matches. The CDR3 spans 14 residues.

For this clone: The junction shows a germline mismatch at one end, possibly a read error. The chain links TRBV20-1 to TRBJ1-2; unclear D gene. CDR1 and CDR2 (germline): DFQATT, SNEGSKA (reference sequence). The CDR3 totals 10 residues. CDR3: CSARDRLAFF. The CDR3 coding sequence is TGCAGTGCTAGAGACCGATTGGCATTCTTC.

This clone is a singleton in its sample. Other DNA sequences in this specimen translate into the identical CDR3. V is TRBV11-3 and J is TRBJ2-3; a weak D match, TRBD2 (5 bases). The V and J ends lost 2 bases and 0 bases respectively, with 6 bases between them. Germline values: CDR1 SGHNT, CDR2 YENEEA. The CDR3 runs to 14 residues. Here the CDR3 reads CASSLSGSTDTQYF. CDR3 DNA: TGTGCCAGCAGCTTAAGCGGAAGCACAGATACGCAGTATTTT.

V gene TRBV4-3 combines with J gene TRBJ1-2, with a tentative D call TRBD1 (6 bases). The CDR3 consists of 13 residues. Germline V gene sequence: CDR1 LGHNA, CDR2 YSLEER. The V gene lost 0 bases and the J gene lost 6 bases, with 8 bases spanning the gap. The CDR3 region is CASSQEAGDGYTF. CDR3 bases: TGCGCCAGCAGCCAAGAGGCAGGGGATGGCTACACCTTC.

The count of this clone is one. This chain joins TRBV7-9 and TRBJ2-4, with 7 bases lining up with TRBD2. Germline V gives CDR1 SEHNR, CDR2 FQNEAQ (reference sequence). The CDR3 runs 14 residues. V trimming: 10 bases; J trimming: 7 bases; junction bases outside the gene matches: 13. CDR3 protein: CATTDPVGGNIQYF. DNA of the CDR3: TGTGCCACCACGGACCCGGTGGGAGGGAACATTCAGTACTTC. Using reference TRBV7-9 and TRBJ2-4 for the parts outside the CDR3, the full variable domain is DTGVSQNPRHKITKRGQNVTFRCDPISEHNRLYWYRQTLGQGPEFLTYFQNEAQLEKSRLLSDRFSAERPKGSFSTLEIQRTEQGDSAMYLCATTDPVGGNIQYFGAGTRLSVL.